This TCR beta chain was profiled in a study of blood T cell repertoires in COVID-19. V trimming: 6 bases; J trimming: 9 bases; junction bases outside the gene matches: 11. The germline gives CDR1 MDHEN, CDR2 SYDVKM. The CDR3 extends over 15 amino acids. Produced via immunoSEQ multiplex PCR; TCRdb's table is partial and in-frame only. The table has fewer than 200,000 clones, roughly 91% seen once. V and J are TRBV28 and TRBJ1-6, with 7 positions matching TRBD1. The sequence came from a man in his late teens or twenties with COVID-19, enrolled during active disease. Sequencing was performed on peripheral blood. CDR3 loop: CASSPDRAGISPLHF. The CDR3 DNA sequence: TGTGCCAGCAGCCCTGACAGGGCTGGCATTTCACCCCTCCACTTT.